This entry concerns a single T cell receptor (beta chain). Its cognate antigen is unknown. From about 0.45 ug total RNA, TCR beta cDNA was generated with a primer in the constant region. Modified slightly, ARM-PCR produced TCR beta libraries over three nested multiplex PCR rounds. The two initial PCR rounds, about 9 cycles each, used TRBV1-TRBV30 forward and C-beta reverse primers. TCRdb re-called the multiplex PCR reads through MiXCR, storing one row per CDR3 protein. The sample has about 210,000 distinct CDR3 sequences; about 85% are singletons. This entry comes from a study of tumor-infiltrating lymphocytes in primary liver carcinoma. Study at large: Staging of the tumors gave T1-T3 N0M0, with widths of roughly 4.2 to 11 cm. General study points: Significantly larger top-250-clone fractions were found in tumors than in blood (p = 0.039).

From unsorted bulk tissue weighing about 18-30 mg, DNA and RNA were co-extracted. The germline gives CDR1 SGHAT, CDR2 FQNNGV. CDR3 size: 15 residues. The sample comprised tumor tissue from primary liver carcinoma. The chain uses TRBV11-2 and TRBJ2-1, with 8 bases matching TRBD2. The TCR comes from a man between 35 and 55 years old with primary liver carcinoma and hepatitis B virus infection. The CDR3 coding sequence is TGTACCATCAGCTCTAGCGGGCCACTCGACAATGAGCAGTTCTTC. The encoded protein is CTISSSGPLDNEQFF.